This record looks at one TCR beta chain sequence and its context. Assay: immunoSEQ multiplex PCR; the TCRdb copy retains only in-frame clones and omits some. The repertoire holds 11,000 to 15,000 clones, with less than 90% as singletons. The record originates from a study of technical replicates of blood from a few donors. V lost 5 bases, J lost 8 bases, and 18 bases lay in between. CDR1 and CDR2 (germline): KGHSH, LQKENI. This CDR3 has 15 residues. The chain carries TRBV18 and TRBJ1-4; D uncertain. Sequencing was performed on PBMCs. This TCR was sampled from a human donor in good health. CDR3 loop: CASSSFRGVREKLFF. CDR3 DNA sequence: TGTGCCAGCTCAAGCTTCCGGGGTGTGAGGGAAAAACTGTTTTTT.